This T cell receptor beta chain was documented in a study of T-cell reconstitution after alpha-beta-depleted transplantation in children. Study-wide points: Alpha-beta T cells present about two months after transplant were reported to originate from several hundred expanded graft clones. Fresh T-cell production supplied most of the T-cell counts and diversity seen one year after transplant. There were some patients whose high TCRbeta diversity at day 60 came from surviving recipient T cells and thymic progenitors.

Using unique molecular identifiers, the investigators prepared the TCRbeta library. TCRdb re-analysed the PCR reads in MiXCR, keeping a single row per CDR3 protein. The table records some 200,000 distinct CDR3 sequences, roughly 7% of them present only once. The table lists this clonotype with many counts. The target antigen is unknown. The CDR3 sequence is 16 residues long. V lost 1 base to trimming and J lost 4 bases; unmatched junction nucleotides: 9. The germline V gene encodes CDR1 SGHTA and CDR2 FQGNSA. The sample in question was PBMCs, obtained before TCRalphabeta/CD19-depleted stem cell transplant. The rearrangement joins TRBV7-2 to TRBJ1-1; 7 nucleotides agree with TRBD1. This TCR was recovered from a boy between 2 and 10 years old with acute lymphoblastic leukemia, due to receive a stem cell transplant. The CDR3 DNA follows: TGTGCCAGCAGCTTAGGTTGGGGGACAGACCTCACTGAAGCTTTCTTT. It yields the protein CASSLGWGTDLTEAFF.